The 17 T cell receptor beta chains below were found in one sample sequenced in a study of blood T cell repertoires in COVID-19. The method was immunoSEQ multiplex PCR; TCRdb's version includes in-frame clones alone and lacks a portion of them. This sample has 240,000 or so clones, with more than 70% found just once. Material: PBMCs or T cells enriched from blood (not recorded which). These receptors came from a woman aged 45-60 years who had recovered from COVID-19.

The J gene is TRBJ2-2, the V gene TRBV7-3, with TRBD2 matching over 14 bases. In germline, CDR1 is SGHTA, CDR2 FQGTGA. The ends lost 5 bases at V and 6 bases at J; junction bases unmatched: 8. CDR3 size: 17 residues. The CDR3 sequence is CASSPAATSGGAGELFF. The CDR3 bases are TGTGCCAGCAGCCCCGCGGCGACTAGCGGGGGGGCCGGGGAGCTGTTTTTT.

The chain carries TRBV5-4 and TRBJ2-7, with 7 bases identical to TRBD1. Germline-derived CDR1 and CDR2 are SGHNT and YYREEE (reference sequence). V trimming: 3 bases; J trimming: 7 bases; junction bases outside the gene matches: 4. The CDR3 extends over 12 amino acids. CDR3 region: CASSSQGWEQYF. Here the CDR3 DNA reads TGTGCCAGCAGCTCACAGGGGTGGGAGCAGTACTTC.

CDR3 sequence (DNA): TGCAGCGTCCTAGACAGGATGGGAAACACCATATATTTT. It is translated as CSVLDRMGNTIYF. The gene calls are TRBV29-1 and TRBJ1-3, with D possibly matching TRBD1 (6 bases). Trimming cost V 6 bases and J 4 bases, with 13 bases left between them. The CDR3 totals 13 residues. Germline V lookup: CDR1 SQVTM, CDR2 ANQGSEA.

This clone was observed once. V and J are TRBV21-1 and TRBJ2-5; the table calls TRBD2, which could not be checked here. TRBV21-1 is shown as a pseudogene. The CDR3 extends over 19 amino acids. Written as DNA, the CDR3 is TGTGCCAGCAGCAGGGGCGGGGGGGCCAGTACCCACCTAAGGGAGACCCAGTACTTC. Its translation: CASSRGGGASTHLRETQYF.

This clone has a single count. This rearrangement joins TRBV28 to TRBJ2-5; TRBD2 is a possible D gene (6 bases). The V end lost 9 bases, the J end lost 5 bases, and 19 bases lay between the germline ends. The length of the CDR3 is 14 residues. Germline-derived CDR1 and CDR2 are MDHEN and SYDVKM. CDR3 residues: CASEARGGKETQYF. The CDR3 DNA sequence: TGTGCCAGTGAAGCGAGGGGCGGGAAGGAGACCCAGTACTTC. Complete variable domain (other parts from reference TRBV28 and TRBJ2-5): DVKVTQSSRYLVKRTGEKVFLECVQDMDHENMFWYRQDPGLGLRLIYFSYDVKMKEKGDIPEGYSVSREKKERFSLILESASTNQTSMYLCASEARGGKETQYFGPGTRLLVL.

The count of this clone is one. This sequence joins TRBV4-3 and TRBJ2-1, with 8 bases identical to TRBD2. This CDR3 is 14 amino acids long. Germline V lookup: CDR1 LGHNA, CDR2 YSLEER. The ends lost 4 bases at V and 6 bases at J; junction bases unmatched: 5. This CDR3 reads CASSPLGTSNEQFF. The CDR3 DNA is TGCGCCAGCAGCCCCCTCGGGACTAGCAATGAGCAGTTCTTC.

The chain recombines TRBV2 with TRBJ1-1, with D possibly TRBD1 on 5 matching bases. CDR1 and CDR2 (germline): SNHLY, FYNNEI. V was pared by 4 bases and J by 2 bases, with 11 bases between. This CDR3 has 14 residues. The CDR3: CASSVLQDNTEAFF. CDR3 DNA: TGTGCCAGCAGTGTCTTACAGGATAACACTGAAGCTTTCTTT.

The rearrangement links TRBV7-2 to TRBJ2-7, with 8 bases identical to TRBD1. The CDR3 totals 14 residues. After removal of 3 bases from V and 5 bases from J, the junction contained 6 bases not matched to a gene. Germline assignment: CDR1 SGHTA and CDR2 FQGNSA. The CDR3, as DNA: TGTGCCAGCAGCTTCAGGACAGGGCGGAACGAGCAGTACTTC. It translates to CASSFRTGRNEQYF.

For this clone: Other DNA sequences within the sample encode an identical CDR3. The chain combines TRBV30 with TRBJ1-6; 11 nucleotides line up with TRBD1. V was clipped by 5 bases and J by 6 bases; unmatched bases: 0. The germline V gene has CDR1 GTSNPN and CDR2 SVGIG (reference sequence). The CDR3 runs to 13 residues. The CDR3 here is CAWGTGGNSPLHF. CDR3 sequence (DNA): TGTGCCTGGGGGACAGGGGGTAATTCACCCCTCCACTTT. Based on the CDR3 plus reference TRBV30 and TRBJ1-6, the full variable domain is SQTIHQWPATLVQPVGSPLSLECTVEGTSNPNLYWYRQAAGRGLQLLFYSVGIGQISSEVPQNLSASRPQDRQFILSSKKLLLSDSGFYLCAWGTGGNSPLHFGNGTRLTVT.

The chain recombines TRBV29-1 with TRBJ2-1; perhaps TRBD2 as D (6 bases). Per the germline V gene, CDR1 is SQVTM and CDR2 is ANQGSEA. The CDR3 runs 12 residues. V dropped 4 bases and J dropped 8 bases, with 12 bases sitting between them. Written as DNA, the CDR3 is TGCAGCGTTGGGAGACTAGTCCATGAGCAGTTCTTC. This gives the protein CSVGRLVHEQFF.

The CDR3 nucleotides read TGTGCCAGTAGTGCCAAATTGACAGGCTCTGGAAACACCATATATTTT. As protein: CASSAKLTGSGNTIYF. The gene calls are TRBV19 and TRBJ1-3; possible D gene TRBD1, 6 bases. The V and J ends lost 5 bases and 0 bases respectively, with 14 bases between them. The CDR3 covers 16 residues. Germline loops: CDR1 LNHDA, CDR2 SQIVND (reference sequence).

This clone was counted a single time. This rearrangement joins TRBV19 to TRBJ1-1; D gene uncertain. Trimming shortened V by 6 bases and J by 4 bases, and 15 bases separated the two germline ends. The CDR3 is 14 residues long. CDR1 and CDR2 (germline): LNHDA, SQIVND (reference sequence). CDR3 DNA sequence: TGTGCCAGTAGAGCCCGAGAGGGCTCCACTGAAGCTTTCTTT. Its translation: CASRAREGSTEAFF.

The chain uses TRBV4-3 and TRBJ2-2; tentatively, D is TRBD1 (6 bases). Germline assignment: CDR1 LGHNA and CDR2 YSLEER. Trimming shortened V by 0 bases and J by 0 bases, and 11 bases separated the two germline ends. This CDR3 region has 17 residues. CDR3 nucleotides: TGCGCCAGCAGCCAAGATAGGACAGTGTCGAACACCGGGGAGCTGTTTTTT. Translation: CASSQDRTVSNTGELFF.

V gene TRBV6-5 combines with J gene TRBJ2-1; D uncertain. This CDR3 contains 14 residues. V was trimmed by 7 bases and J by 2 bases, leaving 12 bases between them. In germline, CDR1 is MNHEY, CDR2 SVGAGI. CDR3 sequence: CASNPGVTYNEQFF. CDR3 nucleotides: TGTGCCAGCAATCCAGGCGTTACCTACAATGAGCAGTTCTTC.

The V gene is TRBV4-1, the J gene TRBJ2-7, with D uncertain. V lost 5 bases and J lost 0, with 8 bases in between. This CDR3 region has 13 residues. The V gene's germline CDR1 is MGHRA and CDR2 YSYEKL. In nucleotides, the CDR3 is TGCGCCAGCAGCGATACACACTCCTACGAGCAGTACTTC. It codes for CASSDTHSYEQYF.

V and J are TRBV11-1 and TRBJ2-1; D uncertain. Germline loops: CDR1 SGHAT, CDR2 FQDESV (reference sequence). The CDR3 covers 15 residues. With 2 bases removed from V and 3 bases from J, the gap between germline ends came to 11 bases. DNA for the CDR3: TGTGCCAGCAGCTTATCCAGTTATGGCTACAATGAGCAGTTCTTC. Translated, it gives CASSLSSYGYNEQFF.

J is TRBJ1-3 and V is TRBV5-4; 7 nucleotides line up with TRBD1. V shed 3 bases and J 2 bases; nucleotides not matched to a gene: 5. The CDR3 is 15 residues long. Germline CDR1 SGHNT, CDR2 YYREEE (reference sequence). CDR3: CASSSEGAPGNTIYF. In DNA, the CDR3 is TGTGCCAGCAGCTCCGAGGGGGCGCCTGGAAACACCATATATTTT.